The rows below give T cell receptor beta chains drawn from one sample of a study. Via MiXCR, TCRdb re-called the RT-PCR reads, giving one row per CDR3 protein. The table shows hundreds of thousands of distinct CDR3 sequences, with approximately 14% occurring only once. The sample comprised memory CD4+ T cells from blood. The receptors were sampled from a female donor in good health, serving as a healthy control. The CDR3 runs from the conserved cysteine through the conserved F or W. D genes are given only for firm matches. Clone sizes are given selectively: once, few, many, or a class where the clone is expanded.

D gene	clone size	J gene	V gene	CDR3 protein	CDR3 DNA
.	few	TRBJ1-2	TRBV5-6	CASSSGLKNYGYTF	TGTGCCAGCAGCTCTGGACTCAAAAACTATGGCTACACCTTC
TRBD2	few	TRBJ2-1	TRBV11-2	CASGVGRGLAVYNEQFF	TGTGCCAGCGGGGTCGGGAGGGGACTAGCGGTCTACAATGAGCAGTTCTTC
TRBD2	.	TRBJ2-7	TRBV7-2	CASSSGTSGTSRAEQYF	TGTGCCAGCAGCTCCGGGACTAGCGGGACATCGCGGGCCGAGCAGTACTTC
TRBD1	.	TRBJ2-5	TRBV5-6	CASRSDRVVETQYF	TGTGCCAGCAGATCGGACAGGGTCGTGGAGACCCAGTACTTC
.	few	TRBJ1-1	TRBV7-2	CASSPWTAMNTEAFF	TGTGCCAGCAGCCCATGGACAGCTATGAACACTGAAGCTTTCTTT
TRBD2	few	TRBJ2-1	TRBV30	CAWFPRAGAYNEQFF	TGTGCCTGGTTCCCCCGGGCGGGAGCCTACAATGAGCAGTTCTTC
.	.	TRBJ2-7	TRBV18	CASSPGGTRTYEQYF	TGTGCCAGCTCACCGGGAGGGACAAGAACCTACGAGCAGTACTTC
TRBD1	many	TRBJ2-5	TRBV20-1	CSARDPNRGQQKTQYF	TGCAGTGCTAGAGATCCGAACAGGGGGCAACAGAAGACCCAGTACTTC
TRBD2	.	TRBJ2-1	TRBV20-1	CSASPPSGRGHLDEQFF	TGCAGTGCTTCCCCCCCTAGCGGGAGGGGTCATTTGGATGAGCAGTTCTTC
TRBD1	once	TRBJ1-2	TRBV6-6	CASSFRWTGEPNGYTF	TGTGCCAGCAGTTTTCGATGGACAGGGGAACCGAATGGCTACACCTTC
.	few	TRBJ1-1	TRBV6-2/TRBV6-3	CASRNTGLGGSTEAFF	TGTGCCAGCAGAAATACAGGGTTGGGGGGGAGCACTGAAGCTTTCTTT
.	few	TRBJ1-2	TRBV6-2/TRBV6-3	CASSYSLGNYGYTF	TGTGCCAGCAGTTACTCCTTAGGAAACTATGGCTACACCTTC
TRBD1	many	TRBJ1-2	TRBV20-1	CSANPDRAANYGYTF	TGCAGTGCGAACCCGGACAGGGCAGCTAACTATGGCTACACCTTC
.	.	TRBJ2-7	TRBV28	CASSGQSGKWGHEQYF	TGTGCCAGCAGTGGGCAATCAGGGAAATGGGGTCACGAGCAGTACTTC